This T cell receptor beta chain is drawn from a study of B cell selection in AIRE deficiency. Sorted regulatory T cells were CD4-positive, CD25-high and CD127-low or negative. Germline values: CDR1 SEHNR, CDR2 FQNEAQ (reference sequence). The CDR3 totals 17 residues. Trimming stripped 1 base from V and 6 bases from J, with 22 bases between. Generated by immunoSEQ multiplex PCR, the TCRdb table keeps only in-frame clones and is missing some. Of thousands of clones in the sample, 78% are singletons; the top ten hold about 3%. This sequence originates from a human donor with AIRE deficiency. The source material was Tregs sorted from PBMCs. This rearrangement joins TRBV7-9 to TRBJ2-7, with D perhaps matching TRBD2 (5 bases). CDR3 sequence: CASSLEPGMGTASEQYF. In DNA, the CDR3 is TGTGCCAGCAGCTTAGAGCCGGGGATGGGAACCGCCTCCGAGCAGTACTTC.